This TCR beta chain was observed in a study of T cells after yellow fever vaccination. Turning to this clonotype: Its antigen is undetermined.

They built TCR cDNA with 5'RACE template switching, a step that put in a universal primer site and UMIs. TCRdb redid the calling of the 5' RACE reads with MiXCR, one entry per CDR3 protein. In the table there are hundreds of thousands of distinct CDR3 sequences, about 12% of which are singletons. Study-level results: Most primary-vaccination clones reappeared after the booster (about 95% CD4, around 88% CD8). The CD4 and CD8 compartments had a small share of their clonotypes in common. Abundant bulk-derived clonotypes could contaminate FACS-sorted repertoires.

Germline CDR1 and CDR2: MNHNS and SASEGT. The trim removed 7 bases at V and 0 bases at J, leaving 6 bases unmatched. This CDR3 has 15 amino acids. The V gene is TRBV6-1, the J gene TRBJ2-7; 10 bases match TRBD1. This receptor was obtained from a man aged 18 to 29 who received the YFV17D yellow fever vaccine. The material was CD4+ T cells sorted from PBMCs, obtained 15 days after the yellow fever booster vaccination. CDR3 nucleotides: TGTGCCAGCACCAAGGGACAGGGGAGCTCCTACGAGCAGTACTTC. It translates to CASTKGQGSSYEQYF.